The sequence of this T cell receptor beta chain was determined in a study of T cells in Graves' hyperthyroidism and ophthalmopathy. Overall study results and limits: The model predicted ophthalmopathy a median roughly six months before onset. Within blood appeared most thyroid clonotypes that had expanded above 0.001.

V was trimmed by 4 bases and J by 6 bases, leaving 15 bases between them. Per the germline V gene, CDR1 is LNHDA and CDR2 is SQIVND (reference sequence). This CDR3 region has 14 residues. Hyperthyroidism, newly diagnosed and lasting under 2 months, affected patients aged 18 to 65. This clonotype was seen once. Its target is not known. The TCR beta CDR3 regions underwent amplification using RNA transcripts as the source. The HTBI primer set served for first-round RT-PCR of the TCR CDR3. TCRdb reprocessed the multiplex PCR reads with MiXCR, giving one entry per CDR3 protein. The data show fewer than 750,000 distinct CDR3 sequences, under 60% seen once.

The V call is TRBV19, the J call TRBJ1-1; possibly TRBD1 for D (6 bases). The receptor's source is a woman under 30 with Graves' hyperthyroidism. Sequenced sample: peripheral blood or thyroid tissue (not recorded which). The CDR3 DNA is TGTGCCAGTAGTAAAATCGACAGGTTCTCTGAAGCTTTCTTT. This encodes CASSKIDRFSEAFF.